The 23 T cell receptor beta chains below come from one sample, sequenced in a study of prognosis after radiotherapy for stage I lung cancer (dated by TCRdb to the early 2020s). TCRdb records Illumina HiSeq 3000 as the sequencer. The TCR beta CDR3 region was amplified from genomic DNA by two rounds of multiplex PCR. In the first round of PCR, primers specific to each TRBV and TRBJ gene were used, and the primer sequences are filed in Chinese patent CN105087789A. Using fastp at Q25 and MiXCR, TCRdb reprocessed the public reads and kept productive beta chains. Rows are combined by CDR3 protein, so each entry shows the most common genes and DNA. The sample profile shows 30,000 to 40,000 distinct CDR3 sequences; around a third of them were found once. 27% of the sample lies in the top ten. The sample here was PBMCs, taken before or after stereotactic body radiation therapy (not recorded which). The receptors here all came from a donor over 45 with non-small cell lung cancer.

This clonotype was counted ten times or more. This CDR3 is CASSPSGGSYNEQFF. CDR3 in DNA: TGCGCCAGCAGCCCGAGCGGGGGGTCCTACAATGAGCAGTTCTTC. The chain is built from TRBV5-1 and TRBJ2-1; the match to TRBD2 covers 9 bases. The CDR3 length is 15 residues. V was clipped by 4 bases and J by 1 base; unmatched bases: 3. Germline CDR1 SGHRS, CDR2 YFSETQ.

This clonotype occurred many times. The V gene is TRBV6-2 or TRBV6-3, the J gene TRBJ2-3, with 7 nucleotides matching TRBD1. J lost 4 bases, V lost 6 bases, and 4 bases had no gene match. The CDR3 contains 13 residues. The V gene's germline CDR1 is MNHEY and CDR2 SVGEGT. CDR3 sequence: CASRRGLADTQYF. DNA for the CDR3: TGTGCCAGCAGAAGGGGGCTAGCAGATACGCAGTATTTT.

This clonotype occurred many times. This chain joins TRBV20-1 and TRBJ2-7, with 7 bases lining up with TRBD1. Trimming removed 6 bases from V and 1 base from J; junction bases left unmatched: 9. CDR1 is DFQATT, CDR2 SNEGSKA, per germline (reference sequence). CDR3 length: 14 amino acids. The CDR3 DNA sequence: TGCAGTGCCCGTCGACGGGACAGTTCCTACGAGCAGTACTTC. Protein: CSARRRDSSYEQYF.

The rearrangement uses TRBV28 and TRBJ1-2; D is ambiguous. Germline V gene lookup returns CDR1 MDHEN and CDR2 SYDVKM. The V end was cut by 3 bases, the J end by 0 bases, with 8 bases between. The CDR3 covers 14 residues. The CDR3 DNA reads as TGTGCCAGCAGTTTGGGTGTTACTAACTATGGCTACACCTTC. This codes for CASSLGVTNYGYTF.

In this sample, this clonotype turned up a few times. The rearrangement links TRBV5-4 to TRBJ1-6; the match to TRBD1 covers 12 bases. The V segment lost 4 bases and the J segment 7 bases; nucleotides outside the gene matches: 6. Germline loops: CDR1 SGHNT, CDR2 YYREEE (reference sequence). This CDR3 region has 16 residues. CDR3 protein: CASSPGTGGLNSPLHF. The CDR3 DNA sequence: TGTGCCAGCAGCCCCGGGACAGGGGGCTTGAATTCACCCCTCCACTTT.

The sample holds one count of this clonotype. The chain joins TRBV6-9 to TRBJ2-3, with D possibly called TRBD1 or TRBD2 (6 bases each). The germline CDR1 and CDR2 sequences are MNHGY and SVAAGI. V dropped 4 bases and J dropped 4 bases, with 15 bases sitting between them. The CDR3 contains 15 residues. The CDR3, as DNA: TGTGCCAGCAGTTCCCGGGGGCGCGGCCCAGATACGCAGTATTTT. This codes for CASSSRGRGPDTQYF.

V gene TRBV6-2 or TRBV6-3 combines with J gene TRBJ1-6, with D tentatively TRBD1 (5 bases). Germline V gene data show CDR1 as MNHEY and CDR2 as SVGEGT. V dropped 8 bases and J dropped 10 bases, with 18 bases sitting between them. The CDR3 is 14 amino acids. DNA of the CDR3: TGTGCCAGCGGTGAGGGGTGGGGGAACTCACCCCTCCACTTT. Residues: CASGEGWGNSPLHF.

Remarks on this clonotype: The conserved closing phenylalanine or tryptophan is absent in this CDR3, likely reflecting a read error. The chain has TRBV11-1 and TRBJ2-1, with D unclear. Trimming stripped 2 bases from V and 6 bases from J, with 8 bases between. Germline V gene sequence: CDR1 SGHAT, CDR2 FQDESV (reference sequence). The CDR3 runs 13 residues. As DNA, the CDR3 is TGTGCCAGCAGCTTAAGCAGATTCAATGAGCAGTTCTGC. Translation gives CASSLSRFNEQFC.

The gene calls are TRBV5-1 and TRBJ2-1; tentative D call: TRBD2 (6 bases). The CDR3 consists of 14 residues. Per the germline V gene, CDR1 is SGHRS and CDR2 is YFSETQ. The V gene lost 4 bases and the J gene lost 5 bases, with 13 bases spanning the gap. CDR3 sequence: CASSIPGLNNEQFF. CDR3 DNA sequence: TGCGCCAGCAGCATCCCGGGACTTAACAATGAGCAGTTCTTC.

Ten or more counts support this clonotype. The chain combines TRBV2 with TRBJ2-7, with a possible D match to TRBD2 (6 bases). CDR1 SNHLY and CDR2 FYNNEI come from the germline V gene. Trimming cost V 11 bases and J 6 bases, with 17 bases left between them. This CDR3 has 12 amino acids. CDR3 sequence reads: CAGGAGNSEQYF. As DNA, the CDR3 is TGTGCCGGCGGGGCAGGGAACTCCGAGCAGTACTTC.

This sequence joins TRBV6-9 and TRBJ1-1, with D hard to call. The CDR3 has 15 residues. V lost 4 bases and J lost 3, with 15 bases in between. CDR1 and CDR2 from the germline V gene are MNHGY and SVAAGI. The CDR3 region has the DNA TGTGCCAGCAGTTCTCTGGGTTTGGCGGACACTGAAGCTTTCTTT. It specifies CASSSLGLADTEAFF.

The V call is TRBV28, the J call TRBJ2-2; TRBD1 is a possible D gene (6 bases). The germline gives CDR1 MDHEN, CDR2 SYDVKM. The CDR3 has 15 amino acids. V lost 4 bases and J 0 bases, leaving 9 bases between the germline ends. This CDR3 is CASSSGQTNTGELFF. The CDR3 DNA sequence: TGTGCCAGCAGTTCGGGACAAACGAACACCGGGGAGCTGTTTTTT.

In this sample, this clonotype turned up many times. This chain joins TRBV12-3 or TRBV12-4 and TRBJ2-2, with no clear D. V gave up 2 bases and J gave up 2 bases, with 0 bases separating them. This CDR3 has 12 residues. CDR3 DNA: TGTGCCAGCAGTTTAAACACCGGGGAGCTGTTTTTT. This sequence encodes CASSLNTGELFF.

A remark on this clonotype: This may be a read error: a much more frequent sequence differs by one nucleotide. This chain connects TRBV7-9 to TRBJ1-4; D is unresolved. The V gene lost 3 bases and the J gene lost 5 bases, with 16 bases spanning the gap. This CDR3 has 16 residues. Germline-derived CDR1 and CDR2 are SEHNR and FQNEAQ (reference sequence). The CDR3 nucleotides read TGTGCCAGCAGCTTGATTGTGGCGCCAGGCAATGAAAAACTGTTTTTT. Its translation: CASSLIVAPGNEKLFF.

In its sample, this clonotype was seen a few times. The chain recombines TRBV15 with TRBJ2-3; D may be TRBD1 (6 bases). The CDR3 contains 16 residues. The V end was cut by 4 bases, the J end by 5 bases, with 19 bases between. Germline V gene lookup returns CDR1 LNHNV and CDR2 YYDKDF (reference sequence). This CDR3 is CATSNNLRGGLDTQYF. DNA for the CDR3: TGTGCCACCAGCAACAACCTGAGAGGGGGTTTAGATACGCAGTATTTT. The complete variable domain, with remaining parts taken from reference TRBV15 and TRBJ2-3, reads DAMVIQNPRYQVTQFGKPVTLSCSQTLNHNVMYWYQQKSSQAPKLLFHYYDKDFNNEADTPDNFQSRRPNTSFCFLDIRSPGLGDTAMYLCATSNNLRGGLDTQYFGPGTRLTVL.

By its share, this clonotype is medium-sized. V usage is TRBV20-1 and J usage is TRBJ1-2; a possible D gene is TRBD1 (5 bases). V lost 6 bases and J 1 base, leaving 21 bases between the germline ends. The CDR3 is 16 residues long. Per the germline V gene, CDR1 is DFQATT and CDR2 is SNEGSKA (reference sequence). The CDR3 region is CSATTPGLADNYGYTF. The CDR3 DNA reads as TGCAGTGCCACGACCCCGGGACTCGCGGATAACTATGGCTACACCTTC.

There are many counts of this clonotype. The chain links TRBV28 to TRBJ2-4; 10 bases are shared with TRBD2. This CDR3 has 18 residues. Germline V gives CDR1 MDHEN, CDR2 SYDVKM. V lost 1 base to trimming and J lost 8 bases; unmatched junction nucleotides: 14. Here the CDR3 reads CASSLFSGGTVKRHIQYF. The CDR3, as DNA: TGTGCCAGCAGTTTATTTAGCGGGGGGACAGTCAAACGACACATTCAGTACTTC.

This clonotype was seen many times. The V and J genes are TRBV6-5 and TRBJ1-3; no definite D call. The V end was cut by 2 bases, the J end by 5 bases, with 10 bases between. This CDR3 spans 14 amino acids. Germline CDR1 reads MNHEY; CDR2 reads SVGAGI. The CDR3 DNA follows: TGTGCCAGCAGTTACCGTGGTGACCGAAACACCATATATTTT. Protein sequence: CASSYRGDRNTIYF.

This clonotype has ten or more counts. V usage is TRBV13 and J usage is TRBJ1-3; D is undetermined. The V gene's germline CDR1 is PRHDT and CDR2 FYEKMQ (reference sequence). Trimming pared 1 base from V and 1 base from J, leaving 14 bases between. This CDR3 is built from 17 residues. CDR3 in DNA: TGTGCCAGCAGCTTAGATGGCCGCCGATCTTCTGGAAACACCATATATTTT. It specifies CASSLDGRRSSGNTIYF.

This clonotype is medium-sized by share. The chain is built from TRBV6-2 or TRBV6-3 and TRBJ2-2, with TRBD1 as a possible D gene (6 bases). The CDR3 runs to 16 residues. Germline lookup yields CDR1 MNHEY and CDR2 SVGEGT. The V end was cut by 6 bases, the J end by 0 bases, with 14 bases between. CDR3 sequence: CASRINPGANTGELFF. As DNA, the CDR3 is TGTGCCAGCAGGATAAATCCAGGGGCGAACACCGGGGAGCTGTTTTTT.

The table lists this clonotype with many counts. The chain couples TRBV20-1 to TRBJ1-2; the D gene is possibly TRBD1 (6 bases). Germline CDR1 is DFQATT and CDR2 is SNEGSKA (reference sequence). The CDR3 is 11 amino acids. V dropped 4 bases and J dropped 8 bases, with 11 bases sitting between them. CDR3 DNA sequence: TGCAGTGCTATTGGGGGCTTGGGCTACACCTTC. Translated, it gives CSAIGGLGYTF.

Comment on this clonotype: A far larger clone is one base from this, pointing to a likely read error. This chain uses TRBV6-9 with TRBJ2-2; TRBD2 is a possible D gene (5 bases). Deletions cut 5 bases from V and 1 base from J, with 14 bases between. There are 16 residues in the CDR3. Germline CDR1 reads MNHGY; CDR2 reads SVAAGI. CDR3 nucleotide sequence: TGTGCCAGCAGTGAATGGCGGGTGGGGAACACCGGGGAGCTGTTTTTT. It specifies CASSEWRVGNTGELFF.

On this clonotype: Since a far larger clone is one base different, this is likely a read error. CDR3 bases: TGTGCCAGCAGTTACGGACAGGGGTCCGCCTACGAGCAGTACTTC. It codes for CASSYGQGSAYEQYF. V and J are TRBV6-4 and TRBJ2-7, with TRBD1 matching 9 bases. Germline lookup yields CDR1 MRHNA and CDR2 SNTAGT. The CDR3 spans 15 residues. V was clipped by 5 bases and J by 2 bases; unmatched bases: 7.